The sequence of this T cell receptor beta chain was determined in a study of T cell responses to AZD1222 COVID-19 vaccine. This CDR3 has 14 amino acids. Data came from immunoSEQ multiplex PCR; TCRdb stores just in-frame clones and leaves some out. The sample holds 130,000 to 150,000 clones, 75% to 90% seen once. The chain uses TRBV21-1 and TRBJ2-7; no DNA check was done on the table's D call, TRBD1. TRBV21-1 is listed as a pseudogene. The sample was peripheral blood, taken on day 0 of MenACWY control vaccination. This clonotype was sampled from an adult in good health. The CDR3 DNA sequence: TGTGCCAGCAACACCGGGACAGGATTGAGCGAGCAGTACGTC. It is translated as CASNTGTGLSEQYV.